The sequence of this TCR beta chain was determined in a study of identical twins. TCRdb re-derived calls from the 5' RACE reads in MiXCR, one entry per CDR3 protein. The sample has some 440,000 distinct CDR3 sequences, 24% seen once. Findings and caveats of the study: A lower insertion count was a feature of abundant cord blood beta clonotypes, with no such feature in memory repertoires. Invariant T cells like MAIT and iNKT could partly confound the zero-insertion analyses.

This clonotype was seen only a few times. Antigen: not known. The germline V gene encodes CDR1 DFQATT and CDR2 SNEGSKA (reference sequence). The CDR3 has 13 residues. The V end lost 1 base, the J end lost 7 bases, and 13 bases lay between the germline ends. These data also formed part of another study, on T cells expressing NK-cell markers.

The clonotype comes from a young woman in good health. Sequenced sample: CD4+ T cells sorted from blood. The chain employs TRBV20-1 and TRBJ1-2; D is possibly TRBD1 (5 bases). The DNA of the CDR3 is TGCAGTGCTAGAGCGGGACGAGGAGGTGGCTACACCTTC. Translation: CSARAGRGGGYTF.